This TCR beta chain was captured by sequencing in a study of blood T cell repertoires in COVID-19. This clone occurred a few times. Generated by immunoSEQ multiplex PCR, the TCRdb table keeps only in-frame clones and is missing some. The sample lists around 67,000 clones, approximately 78% occurring once. The sequence was collected from a human donor in a cohort sampled during active COVID-19. Sequencing used peripheral blood.

This CDR3 is CAWRDPGQNGYTF. The CDR3 coding sequence is TGTGCCTGGCGGGACCCGGGGCAGAACGGCTACACCTTC. J is TRBJ1-2 and V is TRBV7-9; D is perhaps TRBD1 (5 bases). The CDR3 runs 13 residues. Deletions cut 11 bases from V and 8 bases from J, with 21 bases between. Germline V gene data show CDR1 as SEHNR and CDR2 as FQNEAQ (reference sequence).